The rows below give T cell receptor beta chains drawn from one sample of a study of T cell responses to AZD1222 COVID-19 vaccine. Libraries were prepared by immunoSEQ multiplex PCR; TCRdb keeps only in-frame clonotypes and omits some of them. The table records approximately 140,000 clones, 89% of them present only once. The sample here was peripheral blood, taken on day 0 of AZD1222 vaccination. Receptors originate from an adult in good health. The conserved cysteine and the conserved F or W are not part of the CDR3 here.

j_gene | v_gene | CDR3aa
TRBJ1-3 | TRBV28 | ASTPGGMTGNTIY
TRBJ1-2 | TRBV10-2 | ASTRDTNYGYT
TRBJ2-7 | TRBV15 | ATSRGTSGNYEQY
TRBJ1-5 | TRBV2 | ASSFGGGQPQH
TRBJ2-3 | TRBV7-3 | ASRVAGGTDTQY
TRBJ2-2 | TRBV7-8 | ASSSRWGSTTGELF
TRBJ1-6 | TRBV24-1 | ATSQGGFNSPLH
TRBJ1-4 | TRBV7-8 | ASRARGRVNEKLF
TRBJ2-5 | TRBV6-2/TRBV6-3 | ASSYGAGVVETQY
TRBJ1-2 | TRBV5-6 | ASSASRAGNYGYT
TRBJ1-1 | TRBV4-2 | ASSQDGEGTEAF
TRBJ2-1 | TRBV29-1 | SVDSDYSYNEQF
TRBJ1-2 | TRBV28 | ASSSETNYGYT
TRBJ2-3 | TRBV6-2/TRBV6-3 | ASSQSADTQY
TRBJ2-1 | TRBV5-1 | ASSLIPREQF
TRBJ1-2 | TRBV6-5 | ASSPYRQGGYGYT
TRBJ1-5 | TRBV27 | ASSARINREGNQPQH
TRBJ1-1 | TRBV7-9 | ASSHLPGGENTEAF
TRBJ1-3 | TRBV25-1 | ASSDYRTGSSSGNTIY
TRBJ2-3 | TRBV5-8 | ASSPRGRAWGSDTQY
TRBJ2-3 | TRBV19 | ASSMGGSPAQLDTQY
TRBJ1-5 | TRBV12-3/TRBV12-4 | ASSLIGKQPQH
TRBJ1-6 | TRBV18 | ASSRTGVTNSPLH
TRBJ2-3 | TRBV14 | ASSQQANTQY
TRBJ2-5 | TRBV5-1 | ASSFGQGGGPTGETQY
TRBJ2-3 | TRBV12-5 | ASGQGLAGVADTQY
TRBJ2-5 | TRBV12-3/TRBV12-4 | ASSFRETQY
TRBJ2-7 | TRBV6-2/TRBV6-3 | ASSPRQGGTYEQY
TRBJ2-6 | TRBV7-2 | ASSPLAVSGANVLT
TRBJ1-6 | TRBV28 | ASIRGAGSPLH
TRBJ1-1 | TRBV15 | ATSRGGRANTEAF
TRBJ2-7 | TRBV12-3/TRBV12-4 | ASSRDRNYEQY
TRBJ1-1 | TRBV6-6 | ASSLTGEPNTEAF
TRBJ1-2 | TRBV2 | ASRFEGGPGYT
TRBJ2-1 | TRBV28 | ASGGLAAYNEQF